The clone carrying this T cell receptor beta chain occurred many times. Its antigen remains unidentified. Patients aged 18 to 65 had newly diagnosed hyperthyroidism that had lasted under 2 months. The study left out patients who had uncontrolled infection, other autoimmune disease, pregnancy or lactation. Amplification of TCR beta CDR3 regions used RNA as the template. A first-round RT-PCR of the TCR CDR3 used the HTBI primer set. Using its own MiXCR run on the multiplex PCR reads, TCRdb lists one record per CDR3 protein. The repertoire holds approximately 720,000 distinct CDR3 sequences, 15% to 20% seen once, with 15% to 20% in the top ten. The data belong to a study of T cells in Graves' hyperthyroidism and ophthalmopathy. Study-level findings and limits: From stable hyperthyroidism, ophthalmopathy was separated by a 13 V-J model. The majority of expanded thyroid clonotypes above 0.001 also appeared in blood.

After removal of 1 base from V and 8 bases from J, the junction contained 9 bases not matched to a gene. This CDR3 is built from 15 residues. Germline CDR1 and CDR2: KGHSH and LQKENI. The receptor was isolated from a woman aged 45-65 years with Graves' hyperthyroidism that later progressed to Graves' ophthalmopathy. Input material: blood. This chain joins TRBV18 and TRBJ1-1; the match to TRBD1 covers 8 bases. CDR3 in amino acids: CASSPRGTGEREAFF. CDR3 sequence (DNA): TGTGCCAGCTCACCACGTGGGACAGGCGAACGGGAAGCTTTCTTT.